This TCR beta chain was sequenced in a study of CD8+ T cells in alopecia areata. For the study at large: By percentage of affected scalp area, the severity of treated patients was scored.

The CDR3 runs to 10 residues. V shed 5 bases and J shed 7 bases, with 9 bases lying between them. Germline V lookup: CDR1 DFQATT, CDR2 SNEGSKA (reference sequence). A few counts support this clone. Treatment here: oral pan-JAK inhibitor, 5-10 mg twice daily. Sequencing used cDNA as its template, made by extracting RNA and reverse transcribing it. Only in-frame clones appear in the TCRdb table, and some are missing; sequencing was by immunoSEQ multiplex PCR. Of around 300,000 clones in the sample, 60% were seen once. The sample consisted of CD4+ T cells sorted from blood, taken at week 52, from a patient treated with tofacitinib. V usage is TRBV20-1 and J usage is TRBJ2-7; D not resolved. The sequence was obtained from a human donor with alopecia areata. Written as DNA, the CDR3 is TGCAGTGCTGTTCTGGGAGAGCAGTACTTC. It translates to CSAVLGEQYF.